Below, 7 T cell receptor beta chains from the same sample are listed, as sequenced in a study of blood T cell repertoires in COVID-19. TCRdb's copy holds only in-frame clones and misses some; the assay was immunoSEQ multiplex PCR. The repertoire has roughly 250,000 clones, approximately 87% of them found once; the top ten carry 8% to 9.5%. Sequencing was carried out using peripheral blood. Receptors originate from a human donor in a cohort sampled during active COVID-19.

The chain carries TRBV7-6 and TRBJ2-7; TRBD2 agrees at 14 bases. Germline V CDR1 and CDR2: SGHVS, FNYEAQ. V was pared by 4 bases and J by 3 bases, with 5 bases of the junction left unmatched. The CDR3 runs 16 residues. The CDR3 DNA reads TGTGCCAGCAGCTCGGGACTAGCGGGAGTGGGCTACGAGCAGTACTTC. Protein: CASSSGLAGVGYEQYF.

This chain connects TRBV18 to TRBJ2-7; maybe TRBD2 (6 bases). Germline-derived CDR1 and CDR2 are KGHSH and LQKENI. This CDR3 is 15 amino acids long. The V and J ends lost 0 bases and 2 bases respectively, with 11 bases between them. The CDR3 DNA reads TGTGCCAGCTCACCACCGTCGCGGGGACCCTACGAGCAGTACTTC. It translates to CASSPPSRGPYEQYF.

The chain links TRBV19 to TRBJ2-5; TRBD1 matches 11 bases. The CDR3 is 15 residues long. After removal of 5 bases from V and 4 bases from J, the junction contained 6 bases not matched to a gene. Germline V lookup: CDR1 LNHDA, CDR2 SQIVND (reference sequence). The CDR3, as DNA: TGTGCCAGTAGTCCCGGGACAGGGGGAGGAGAGACCCAGTACTTC. Amino acids: CASSPGTGGGETQYF.

The chain is built from TRBV4-1 and TRBJ2-7, with 13 bases that match TRBD2. This CDR3 comprises 17 residues. The germline V gene has CDR1 MGHRA and CDR2 YSYEKL. With 3 bases clipped from V and 4 bases from J, the junction kept 9 bases outside the gene matches. As DNA, the CDR3 is TGCGCCAGCAGCCAGGAACAGGGACTAGCGGGAAAGTACGAGCAGTACTTC. Translation: CASSQEQGLAGKYEQYF.

The chain is built from TRBV28 and TRBJ2-5; 8 nucleotides align to TRBD2. Germline lookup yields CDR1 MDHEN and CDR2 SYDVKM. The CDR3 totals 16 residues. V lost 1 base, J lost 3 bases, and 7 bases stayed unmatched. CDR3 nucleotides: TGTGCCAGCAGTTTATCATTAGCGGGGACCGAAGAGACCCAGTACTTC. Encoded protein: CASSLSLAGTEETQYF.

There are many counts of this clone. The chain couples TRBV27 to TRBJ2-5, with a tentative D call TRBD2 (6 bases). V was cut by 4 bases and J by 4 bases, with 16 bases left in between. CDR1 and CDR2 (germline): MNHEY, SMNVEV (reference sequence). This CDR3 is 15 amino acids long. The CDR3 DNA reads as TGTGCCAGCAGTTCTCGGGGGAGCTACCTAGAGACCCAGTACTTC. This gives the protein CASSSRGSYLETQYF.

The rearrangement joins TRBV15 to TRBJ2-3; 7 positions agree with TRBD2. This CDR3 comprises 14 residues. Trimming at V came to 7 bases and at J to 1 base, leaving 5 bases not matched to a gene. The germline V gene encodes CDR1 LNHNV and CDR2 YYDKDF (reference sequence). In DNA, the CDR3 is TGTGCCACCAAAAAGCGGGGTGGCACAGATACGCAGTATTTT. This gives the protein CATKKRGGTDTQYF.